Judged by frequency, the clone carrying this T cell receptor beta chain is medium-sized. This entry comes from a study of T cell clusters in autoimmune cytopenias. TRB was amplified by touch-down multiplex PCR, primer pools A and B combined. TCRdb reprocessed the multiplex PCR reads and stores each CDR3 protein as one record, lacking DNA. This sample's clone table lists roughly 3,000 distinct CDR3 sequences. Each sample's input was approximately 0.25 ug genomic DNA, 35,000 to 40,000 genome equivalents. This sample was shared with a second study, whose subject was T cell repertoires in aging, cancer and after chemotherapy.

Material: peripheral blood. This clonotype originated in a human donor in good health.

The CDR3: CASGEGATNNSPLHF. The chain employs TRBV7-9 and TRBJ1-6; TCRdb's assignment of TRBD1 cannot be checked, as there is no DNA. Germline CDR1 is SEHNR and CDR2 is FQNEAQ (reference sequence). The length of the CDR3 is 15 residues.